This record concerns one T cell receptor beta chain sequence. This sample was included in a study of blood T cell repertoires in COVID-19. CDR1 is SGHRS and CDR2 is YFSETQ in the germline V gene. This CDR3 contains 15 residues. Losses at the gene ends were 4 bases for V and 4 bases for J; bases not matched to a gene: 9. This table comes from immunoSEQ multiplex PCR, and its TCRdb copy is limited to in-frame clones, with some not included. Of approximately 140,000 clones in the sample, roughly four fifths were seen once. The rearrangement uses TRBV5-1 and TRBJ1-1, with 8 positions matching TRBD1. This TCR was recovered from a human donor with acute or convalescent COVID-19. The donor label of this sample is uncertain. The sequencing sample was made of peripheral blood. DNA for the CDR3: TGCGCCAGCAGCGGAACGACAGGGGTAGGCACTGAAGCTTTCTTT. Its protein product is CASSGTTGVGTEAFF.